These T cell receptor beta chains were read from a single sample in a study of post-analysis software for immune sequencing data. TCRdb redid the calling of the PCR reads with MiXCR, one entry per CDR3 protein. The table has under 650,000 distinct CDR3 sequences, 40% to 50% seen once. Sequencing was carried out using blood. The origin of the receptors is a girl under 18 with multiple sclerosis. Both conserved end residues are part of each CDR3. D genes are given only for firm matches. Not every row has a clone size; where given, it reads once, few, many or a size class.

J gene,V gene,D gene,clone size,CDR3 protein,CDR3 DNA
TRBJ1-1,TRBV30,TRBD1,-,CAWSVQGTAPRAEAFF,TGTGCCTGGAGTGTACAGGGGACCGCGCCGAGAGCTGAAGCTTTCTTT
TRBJ2-1,TRBV6-6,-,-,CASSPPEASAEQFF,TGTGCCAGCAGCCCACCCGAGGCCTCAGCTGAGCAGTTCTTC
TRBJ2-6,TRBV5-1,TRBD1,-,CASSSQGQGTNVLTF,TGCGCCAGCAGCTCGCAGGGACAGGGAACCAACGTCCTGACTTTC
TRBJ2-7,TRBV7-2,TRBD2,few,CASSLALAPEQYF,TGTGCCAGCAGCCTCGCACTAGCGCCCGAGCAGTACTTC
TRBJ2-3,TRBV5-5,-,few,CASSQWTSDTQYF,TGTGCCAGCAGCCAATGGACATCCGATACGCAGTATTTT
TRBJ2-5,TRBV15,-,many,CATSRDVETQYF,TGTGCCACCAGCAGAGATGTGGAGACCCAGTACTTC
TRBJ2-3,TRBV15,TRBD2,-,CATSRVGVAGATDTQYF,TGTGCCACCAGCAGAGTTGGTGTAGCGGGAGCTACAGATACGCAGTATTTT
TRBJ2-6,TRBV12-3/TRBV12-4,TRBD1,-,CASSFRTGSSGANVPTF,TGTGCCAGCAGTTTCCGGACAGGAAGCTCTGGGGCCAACGTCCCGACTTTC
TRBJ2-5,TRBV7-8,-,few,CASVLGARETQYF,TGTGCCAGCGTCCTAGGTGCACGGGAGACCCAGTACTTC
TRBJ1-1,TRBV7-9,-,-,CASSSPTWNTEAFF,TGTGCCAGCAGCTCTCCAACATGGAACACTGAAGCTTTCTTT
TRBJ2-5,TRBV27,TRBD1,-,CASSFPPDRGQETQYF,TGTGCCAGCAGTTTTCCACCTGACAGGGGGCAAGAGACCCAGTACTTC
TRBJ2-5,TRBV6-6,TRBD1,few,CASFRDRGGETQYF,TGTGCCAGCTTCCGGGACAGGGGTGGGGAGACCCAGTACTTC
TRBJ2-7,TRBV2,TRBD1,few,CASSSDRASSYEQYF,TGTGCCAGCAGTAGCGACAGGGCGAGCTCCTACGAGCAGTACTTC
TRBJ1-4,TRBV3-1,-,-,CASSPLLQPPNEKLFF,TGTGCCAGCAGCCCATTGCTCCAGCCTCCTAATGAAAAACTGTTTTTT
TRBJ2-3,TRBV20-1,TRBD2,-,CSASGLAGGSDTQYF,TGCAGTGCTAGTGGCCTAGCGGGGGGATCAGATACGCAGTATTTT
TRBJ2-7,TRBV7-3,-,few,CASSLGAAAPHEQYF,TGTGCCAGCAGCTTAGGCGCGGCAGCCCCCCACGAGCAGTACTTC
TRBJ2-3,TRBV27,-,few,CASSLSNGDTQYF,TGTGCCAGCAGTTTATCGAACGGGGATACGCAGTATTTT
TRBJ2-1,TRBV6-5,-,-,CASSYDPGTEQFF,TGTGCCAGCAGTTATGATCCGGGGACTGAGCAGTTCTTC